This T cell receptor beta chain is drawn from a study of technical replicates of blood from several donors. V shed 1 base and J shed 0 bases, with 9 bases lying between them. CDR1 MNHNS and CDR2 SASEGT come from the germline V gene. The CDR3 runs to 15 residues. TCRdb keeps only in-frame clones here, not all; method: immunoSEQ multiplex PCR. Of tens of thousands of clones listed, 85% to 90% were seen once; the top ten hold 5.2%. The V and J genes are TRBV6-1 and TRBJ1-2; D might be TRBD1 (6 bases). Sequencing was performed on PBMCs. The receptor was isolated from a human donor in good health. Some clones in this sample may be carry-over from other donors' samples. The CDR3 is CASSEESGANYGYTF. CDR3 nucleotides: TGTGCCAGCAGTGAAGAGTCAGGGGCTAACTATGGCTACACCTTC.